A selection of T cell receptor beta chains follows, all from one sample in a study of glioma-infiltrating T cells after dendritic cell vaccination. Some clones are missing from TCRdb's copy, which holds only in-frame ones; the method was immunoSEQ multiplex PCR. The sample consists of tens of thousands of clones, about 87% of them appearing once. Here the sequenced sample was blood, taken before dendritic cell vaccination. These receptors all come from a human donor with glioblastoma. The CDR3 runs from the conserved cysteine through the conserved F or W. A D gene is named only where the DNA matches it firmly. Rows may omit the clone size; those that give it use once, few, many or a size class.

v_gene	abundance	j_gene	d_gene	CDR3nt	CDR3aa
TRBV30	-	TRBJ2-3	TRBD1	TGTGCCTGGAGTGTAAGCGGACAGGGCCCAGATACGCAGTATTTT	CAWSVSGQGPDTQYF
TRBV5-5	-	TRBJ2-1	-	TGTGCCAGCAGCTTGAGTCTCCACAATGGGCAGTTCTTC	CASSLSLHNGQFF
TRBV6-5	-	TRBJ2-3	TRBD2	TGTGCCAGCTCCCCCAGCGGGAGCCTCACAGATACGCAGTATTTT	CASSPSGSLTDTQYF
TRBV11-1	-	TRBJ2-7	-	TGTGCCAGCAGCTTAGCGGGGAGCTACGAGCAGTACTTC	CASSLAGSYEQYF
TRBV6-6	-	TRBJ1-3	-	TGTGCCAGCAGCCAGTGGGGGGGTCTCTCTGGAAACACCATATATTTT	CASSQWGGLSGNTIYF
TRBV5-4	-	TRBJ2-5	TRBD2	TGTGCCAGCAGCTCTCGAGCGACTAGCGGGGAAGAGACCCAGTACTTC	CASSSRATSGEETQYF
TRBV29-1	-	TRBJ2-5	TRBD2	TGCAGCGTTGTGTCGGGGGGAGAGACCCAGTACTTC	CSVVSGGETQYF
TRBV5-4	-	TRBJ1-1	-	TGTGCCAGCAGCTTGGACAGGACGAACACTGAAGCTTTCTTT	CASSLDRTNTEAFF
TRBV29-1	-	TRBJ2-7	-	TGCAGCGCCGCGACATATTCCTACGAGCAGTACTTC	CSAATYSYEQYF
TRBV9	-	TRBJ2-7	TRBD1	TGTGCCAGCAGCGTAGGGACAGGGCCGGACGAGCAGTACTTC	CASSVGTGPDEQYF
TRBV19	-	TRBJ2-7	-	TGTGCCAGTAGTATAACAGGGCTCTACGAGCAGTACTTC	CASSITGLYEQYF
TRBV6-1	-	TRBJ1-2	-	TGTGCCAGCAGTGAACGGAGCGGGGCCACCAACTATGGCTACACCTTC	CASSERSGATNYGYTF
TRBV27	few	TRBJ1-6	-	TGTGCCAGCAGTTTAAGGGGTATGGTTAATTCACCCCTCCACTTT	CASSLRGMVNSPLHF
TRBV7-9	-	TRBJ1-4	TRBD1	TGTGCCAGCAGCCCTGGACAGGGTGAGATGGCTAATGAAAAACTGTTTTTT	CASSPGQGEMANEKLFF
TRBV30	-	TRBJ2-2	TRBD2	TGTGCCTGGAGTGGCCTCTCCCGCGGGAGCGATACCGGGGAGCTGTTTTTT	CAWSGLSRGSDTGELFF
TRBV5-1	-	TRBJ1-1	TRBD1	TGCGCCAGCAGCTTGGGACCGACAGGGGGCATCATGAACACTGAAGCTTTCTTT	CASSLGPTGGIMNTEAFF
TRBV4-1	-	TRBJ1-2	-	TGCGCCAGCGGCCAAGAGGTGTCAGGAATGGGCACCTTC	CASGQEVSGMGTF
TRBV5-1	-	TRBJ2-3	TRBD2	TGCGCCAGCTCCGGACTAGCGGGAGGAACAGATACGCAGTATTTT	CASSGLAGGTDTQYF
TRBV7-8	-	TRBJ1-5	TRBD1	TGTGCCAGCAGCTCCTGGACAGGGGGTAGCAATCAGCCCCAGCATTTT	CASSSWTGGSNQPQHF
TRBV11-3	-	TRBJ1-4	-	TGTGCCAGCAGCTCGGGTGGTGCGGATGCTAATGAAAAACTGTTTTTT	CASSSGGADANEKLFF
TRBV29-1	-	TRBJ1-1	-	TGCAGCTTTTACGGGAACCTGAACACTGAAGCTTTCTTT	CSFYGNLNTEAFF
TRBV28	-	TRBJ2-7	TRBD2	TGTGCCAGCAGAGACGGGACTAGCGGGACATGGGGCAGCTCCTACGAGCAGTACTTC	CASRDGTSGTWGSSYEQYF
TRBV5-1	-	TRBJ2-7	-	TGCGCCAGCAGCTTGGCAGCAGGTAACTCCTACGAGCAGTACTTC	CASSLAAGNSYEQYF
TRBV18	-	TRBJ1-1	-	TGTGCCAGCTCCTCCGCAGGGGAGAGCACTGAAGCTTTCTTT	CASSSAGESTEAFF
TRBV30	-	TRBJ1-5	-	TGTGCCTGGAGCGTTGCGGGCTGGATTAGCAATCAGCCCCAGCATTTT	CAWSVAGWISNQPQHF
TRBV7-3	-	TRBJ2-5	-	TGTGCCAGCAGCTATCAGGGAGGAGAGACCCAGTACTTC	CASSYQGGETQYF
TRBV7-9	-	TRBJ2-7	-	TGTGCCAGCAGCTTACCCGGAGGAGGCATAAACGAGCAGTACTTC	CASSLPGGGINEQYF
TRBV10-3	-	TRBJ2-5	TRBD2	TGTGCCATCAGTGAGCGCGGGAGTGGTGAGACCCAGTACTTC	CAISERGSGETQYF
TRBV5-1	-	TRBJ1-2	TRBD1	TGCGCCAGCAGCTTGGCCCCACAGGGGGATGGCTACACCTTC	CASSLAPQGDGYTF
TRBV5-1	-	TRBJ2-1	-	TGCGCCAGCAGCTTGGTGCGGTACAATGAGCAGTTCTTC	CASSLVRYNEQFF
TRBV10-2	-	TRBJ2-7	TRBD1	TGCGCCAGCAGCGACCCTAGGGACAGGGGTTACGAGCAGTACTTC	CASSDPRDRGYEQYF
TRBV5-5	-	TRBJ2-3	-	TGTGCCAGCAGCGCGCGACTAGATTATAGCACAGATACGCAGTATTTT	CASSARLDYSTDTQYF
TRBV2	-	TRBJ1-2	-	TGTGCCAGCAGTTCAGGGTCATATGGCTACACCTTC	CASSSGSYGYTF
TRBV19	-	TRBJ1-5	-	TGTGCCACCGAACAGGGCTCGAATCAGCCCCAGCATTTT	CATEQGSNQPQHF
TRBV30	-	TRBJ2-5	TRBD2	TGTGCCTGGACTAGCGGGGGATCAGAGACCCAGTACTTC	CAWTSGGSETQYF
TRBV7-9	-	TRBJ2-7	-	TGTGCCAGCAGCTTAAGTTCAGGGAGGTCGGCGACCTACGAGCAGTACTTC	CASSLSSGRSATYEQYF
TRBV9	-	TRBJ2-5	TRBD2	TGTGCCAGCAGCGTAGCCGCTAGCGGTGAGACCCAGTACTTC	CASSVAASGETQYF
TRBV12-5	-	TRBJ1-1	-	TGTGCTAGTGGGTCAGGTATGAACACTGAAGCTTTCTTT	CASGSGMNTEAFF
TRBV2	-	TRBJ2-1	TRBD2	TGTGCCAGCACCCCGGCTAGCGGGGGTGGTGAGCAGTTCTTC	CASTPASGGGEQFF
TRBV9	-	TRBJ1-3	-	TGTGCCAGCAGCGTAGTTGAGGGTCTATCTGGAAACACCATATATTTT	CASSVVEGLSGNTIYF
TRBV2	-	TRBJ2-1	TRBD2	TGTGCCAGCAGTGAAGAGGCGGGGACTAGCGGGAGTTTGCCGTTCTTC	CASSEEAGTSGSLPFF
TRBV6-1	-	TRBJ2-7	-	TGTGCCAGCAGTGAAGCGCTCTTGACTAAGCAGTACTTC	CASSEALLTKQYF
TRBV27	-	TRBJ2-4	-	TGTGCCAGCAGTTTTCAGGGGGCCAAAAACATTCAGTACTTC	CASSFQGAKNIQYF
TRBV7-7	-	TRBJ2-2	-	TGTGCTAGCAGCTTAATAGAGAACACCGGGGAGCTGTTTTTT	CASSLIENTGELFF
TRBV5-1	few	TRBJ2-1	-	TGCGCCAGCAGCTTGGCCGTGAGTAATGAGCAGTTCTTC	CASSLAVSNEQFF
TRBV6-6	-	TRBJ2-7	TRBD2	TGTGCCAGCAGTTACTTCAGCCCGGGGGGTGGTGACGAGCAGTACTTC	CASSYFSPGGGDEQYF
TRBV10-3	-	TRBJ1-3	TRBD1	TGTGCCATCAGTGATAGGTCCGGGACAGGGACCTCCTACTCTGGAAACACCATATATTTT	CAISDRSGTGTSYSGNTIYF
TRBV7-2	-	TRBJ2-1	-	-	CASSFGGGARVGFF
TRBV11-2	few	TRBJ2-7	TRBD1	TGTGCCAGCAGTTCCGACAGGGGCCACGAGCAGTACTTC	CASSSDRGHEQYF
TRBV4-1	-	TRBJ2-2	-	TGCGCCAGCAGCCTCGGGACTGCGAACACCGGGGAGCTGTTTTTT	CASSLGTANTGELFF
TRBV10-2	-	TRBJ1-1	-	TGCGCCAGCAGTGTCTGGAACACTGAAGCTTTCTTT	CASSVWNTEAFF
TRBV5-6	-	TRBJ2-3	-	TGTGCCAGCAGCTTGCTGGTAAGCGGGGAGGGGGCAGATACGCAGTATTTT	CASSLLVSGEGADTQYF
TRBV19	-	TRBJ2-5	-	TGTGCCAGTAGTATAGGCAGGGTAGCACAAGAGACCCAGTACTTC	CASSIGRVAQETQYF
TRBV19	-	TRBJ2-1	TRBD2	TGTGCCAGTAGTATAGCGGGGGGGCACTACAATGAGCAGTTCTTC	CASSIAGGHYNEQFF
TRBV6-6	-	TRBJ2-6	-	TGTGCCAGCAGTACGGACTGGATTCTCCCGGTCCTGACTTTC	CASSTDWILPVLTF
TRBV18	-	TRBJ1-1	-	TGTGCCAGCTCATCCACAGGGACTGAAGCTTTCTTT	CASSSTGTEAFF
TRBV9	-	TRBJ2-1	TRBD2	TGTGCCAGCAGCACTAAGACTAGCGGGAGTTTCGATGAGCAGTTCTTC	CASSTKTSGSFDEQFF
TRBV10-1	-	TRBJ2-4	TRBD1	TGCGCCACCGTTGGGACAGCTATAGCCAAAAACATTCAGTACTTC	CATVGTAIAKNIQYF
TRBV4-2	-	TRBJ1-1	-	TGTGCCAGCAGCCAAGCAATGACAGTGAACACTGAAGCTTTCTTT	CASSQAMTVNTEAFF